The rows below give T cell receptor beta chains drawn from one sample of a study of cytomegalovirus exposure and HLA in healthy donors. TCRdb's copy holds only in-frame clones and misses some; the assay was immunoSEQ multiplex PCR. The table has roughly 190,000 clones, approximately 86% seen once. The sequenced sample consisted of PBMCs. The source is a man aged 30 to 45 in good health and CMV-seropositive. The CDR3 runs from the conserved cysteine through the conserved F or W. The order of the fields is clone size, D gene, J gene, V gene, CDR3 protein, CDR3 DNA. D genes are given only for firm matches. Clone size is stated in some rows and not others, as once, few, many or a class when expanded.

clone_size: .
d_call: .
j_call: TRBJ1-1
v_call: TRBV6-6
cdr3_aa: CASSYSRQHPDTEAFF
cdr3_nt: TGTGCCAGCAGTTACTCGAGACAACACCCAGACACTGAAGCTTTCTTT

clone_size: .
d_call: .
j_call: TRBJ1-1
v_call: TRBV4-2
cdr3_aa: CASSPRLTGYTEAFF
cdr3_nt: TGTGCCAGCAGCCCTAGATTGACAGGCTACACTGAAGCTTTCTTT

clone_size: few
d_call: TRBD2
j_call: TRBJ2-7
v_call: TRBV9
cdr3_aa: CASSGTSESYEQYF
cdr3_nt: TGTGCCAGCAGTGGGACTAGCGAGTCCTACGAGCAGTACTTC

clone_size: .
d_call: .
j_call: TRBJ2-1
v_call: TRBV7-3
cdr3_aa: CASSLSKGPYNEQFF
cdr3_nt: TGTGCCAGCAGCTTAAGTAAGGGACCCTACAATGAGCAGTTCTTC

clone_size: few
d_call: .
j_call: TRBJ1-2
v_call: TRBV4-3
cdr3_aa: CASSQVFLGASYGYTF
cdr3_nt: TGCGCCAGCAGCCAAGTCTTCCTGGGGGCAAGTTATGGCTACACCTTC

clone_size: .
d_call: TRBD1
j_call: TRBJ1-1
v_call: TRBV4-1
cdr3_aa: CASSQGRGQGGPESTEAFF
cdr3_nt: TGCGCCAGCAGCCAAGGGCGAGGACAGGGAGGTCCAGAAAGCACTGAAGCTTTCTTT

clone_size: few
d_call: .
j_call: TRBJ1-5
v_call: TRBV27
cdr3_aa: CASRGVRMSNQPQHF
cdr3_nt: TGTGCCAGCAGAGGGGTCCGGATGAGCAATCAGCCCCAGCATTTT

clone_size: .
d_call: TRBD2
j_call: TRBJ2-3
v_call: TRBV6-5
cdr3_aa: CASSFRGAAGGTQYF
cdr3_nt: TGTGCCAGCAGTTTCAGGGGCGCCGCGGGAGGTACGCAGTATTTT

clone_size: .
d_call: .
j_call: TRBJ1-2
v_call: TRBV18
cdr3_aa: CASSPSGGNGYTF
cdr3_nt: TGTGCCAGCTCACCATCGGGTGGGAATGGCTACACCTTC

clone_size: .
d_call: TRBD2
j_call: TRBJ2-7
v_call: TRBV6-6
cdr3_aa: CASSLRTLAGGYEQYF
cdr3_nt: TGTGCCAGCAGTCTAAGGACCCTAGCGGGGGGTTACGAGCAGTACTTC

clone_size: .
d_call: .
j_call: TRBJ1-3
v_call: TRBV7-9
cdr3_aa: CASSLQGRNTIYF
cdr3_nt: TGTGCCAGCAGCTTACAGGGAAGAAACACCATATATTTT

clone_size: .
d_call: .
j_call: TRBJ2-3
v_call: TRBV7-2
cdr3_aa: CASSSSRVGDTQYF
cdr3_nt: TGTGCCAGCAGCTCCTCAAGGGTGGGAGATACGCAGTATTTT

clone_size: once
d_call: .
j_call: TRBJ2-3
v_call: TRBV5-1
cdr3_aa: CASSLDLRSSDTQYF
cdr3_nt: TGCGCCAGCAGCTTGGACCTTCGTTCGTCAGATACGCAGTATTTT

clone_size: .
d_call: .
j_call: TRBJ2-1
v_call: TRBV7-6
cdr3_aa: CASSFGTLFGENEQFF
cdr3_nt: TGTGCCAGCAGCTTCGGGACATTATTCGGTGAGAATGAGCAGTTCTTC

clone_size: .
d_call: .
j_call: TRBJ2-5
v_call: TRBV6-5
cdr3_aa: CASSTGTDQETQYF
cdr3_nt: TGTGCCAGCAGCACCGGGACGGACCAAGAGACCCAGTACTTC

clone_size: .
d_call: TRBD1
j_call: TRBJ1-6
v_call: TRBV7-3
cdr3_aa: CASSLFSGQNSPLHF
cdr3_nt: TGTGCCAGCAGCTTATTTTCGGGACAGAATTCACCCCTCCACTTT

clone_size: .
d_call: .
j_call: TRBJ2-2
v_call: TRBV28
cdr3_aa: CASSLLAVSTGELFF
cdr3_nt: TGTGCCAGCAGTTTACTAGCAGTCTCCACCGGGGAGCTGTTTTTT

clone_size: .
d_call: .
j_call: TRBJ2-1
v_call: TRBV5-6
cdr3_aa: CASSPGGPWMRNEQFF
cdr3_nt: TGTGCCAGCAGCCCTGGCGGACCCTGGATGAGGAATGAGCAGTTCTTC

clone_size: .
d_call: TRBD1
j_call: TRBJ1-2
v_call: TRBV28
cdr3_aa: CASRIQGALGYTF
cdr3_nt: TGTGCCAGCAGGATACAGGGGGCGTTAGGCTACACCTTC

clone_size: .
d_call: TRBD1
j_call: TRBJ1-2
v_call: TRBV27
cdr3_aa: CASRPPGTGNAGYTF
cdr3_nt: TGTGCCAGCAGGCCCCCCGGGACAGGGAATGCTGGCTACACCTTC

clone_size: once
d_call: .
j_call: TRBJ2-1
v_call: TRBV5-1
cdr3_aa: CASSLRADPNEQFF
cdr3_nt: TGCGCCAGCAGCTTGAGGGCAGACCCAAATGAGCAGTTCTTC

clone_size: .
d_call: TRBD1
j_call: TRBJ2-5
v_call: TRBV18
cdr3_aa: CASSTRGTAQETQYF
cdr3_nt: TGTGCCAGCTCGACCAGGGGGACAGCGCAAGAGACCCAGTACTTC

clone_size: once
d_call: TRBD1
j_call: TRBJ1-6
v_call: TRBV4-2
cdr3_aa: CASSQDLRAPGQGYNSPLHF
cdr3_nt: TGTGCCAGCAGCCAAGATCTTAGGGCCCCGGGACAGGGTTATAATTCACCCCTCCACTTT

clone_size: .
d_call: .
j_call: TRBJ2-7
v_call: TRBV27
cdr3_aa: CASSFMDPSGPYEQYF
cdr3_nt: TGTGCCAGCAGTTTTATGGACCCCTCGGGCCCCTACGAGCAGTACTTC

clone_size: .
d_call: TRBD2
j_call: TRBJ2-1
v_call: TRBV25-1
cdr3_aa: CASRLAGEAYNEQFF
cdr3_nt: TGTGCCAGCAGACTAGCGGGAGAGGCCTACAATGAGCAGTTCTTC

clone_size: .
d_call: .
j_call: TRBJ2-7
v_call: TRBV28
cdr3_aa: CASSRRYEQYF
cdr3_nt: TGTGCCAGCAGCCGTCGGTACGAGCAGTACTTC

clone_size: .
d_call: .
j_call: TRBJ2-7
v_call: TRBV7-9
cdr3_aa: CASSFLVAYEQYF
cdr3_nt: TGTGCCAGCAGCTTTTTAGTAGCCTACGAGCAGTACTTC

clone_size: once
d_call: .
j_call: TRBJ1-3
v_call: TRBV18
cdr3_aa: CASSLRGPKGDGNTIYF
cdr3_nt: TGTGCCAGCTCACTACGAGGACCGAAGGGGGACGGAAACACCATATATTTT

clone_size: .
d_call: .
j_call: TRBJ2-1
v_call: TRBV28
cdr3_aa: CASRAATFNEQFF
cdr3_nt: TGTGCCAGCAGGGCAGCTACCTTCAATGAGCAGTTCTTC

clone_size: .
d_call: .
j_call: TRBJ2-7
v_call: TRBV5-1
cdr3_aa: CASSLAPGNEQYF
cdr3_nt: TGCGCCAGCAGCTTGGCGCCGGGCAACGAGCAGTACTTC

clone_size: .
d_call: .
j_call: TRBJ1-4
v_call: TRBV9
cdr3_aa: CASSFKQSGEKLFF
cdr3_nt: TGTGCCAGCAGCTTCAAACAGAGCGGGGAAAAACTGTTTTTT

clone_size: .
d_call: .
j_call: TRBJ2-7
v_call: TRBV27
cdr3_aa: CASSFDGYEQYF
cdr3_nt: TGTGCCAGCAGTTTCGACGGTTACGAGCAGTACTTC

clone_size: .
d_call: .
j_call: TRBJ2-7
v_call: TRBV4-2
cdr3_aa: CASSQDWYEQYF
cdr3_nt: TGTGCCAGCAGCCAAGATTGGTACGAGCAGTACTTC

clone_size: .
d_call: TRBD1
j_call: TRBJ1-3
v_call: TRBV29-1
cdr3_aa: CSVEATGGTGNTIYF
cdr3_nt: TGCAGCGTTGAAGCCACAGGGGGCACTGGAAACACCATATATTTT

clone_size: .
d_call: .
j_call: TRBJ2-7
v_call: TRBV7-6
cdr3_aa: CASSPTGLGPYEQYF
cdr3_nt: TGTGCCAGCAGTCCCACCGGACTCGGACCCTACGAGCAGTACTTC